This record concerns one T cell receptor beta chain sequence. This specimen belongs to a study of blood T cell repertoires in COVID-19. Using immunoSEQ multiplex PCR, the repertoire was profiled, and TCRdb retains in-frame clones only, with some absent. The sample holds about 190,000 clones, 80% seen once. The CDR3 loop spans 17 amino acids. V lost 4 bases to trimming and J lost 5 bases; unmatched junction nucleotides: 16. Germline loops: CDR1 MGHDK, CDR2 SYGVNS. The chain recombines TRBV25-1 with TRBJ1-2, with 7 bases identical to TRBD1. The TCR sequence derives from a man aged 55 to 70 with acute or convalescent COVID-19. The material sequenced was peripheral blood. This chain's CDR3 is CASSGLGEPGQLYGYTF. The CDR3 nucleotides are TGTGCCAGCAGTGGATTAGGGGAACCGGGACAGTTGTATGGCTACACCTTC.